This TCR beta chain was observed in a study of glioma-infiltrating T cells after dendritic cell vaccination. In the study overall: Patients received autologous tumor lysate-pulsed dendritic cell vaccination between about 2002 and 2013.

The CDR3 totals 14 residues. Per the germline V gene, CDR1 is SQVTM and CDR2 is ANQGSEA. V lost 5 bases to trimming and J lost 5 bases, with 18 bases between them. None of the glioblastoma patients had an isocitrate dehydrogenase mutation. Blood PBMC samples: pre-vaccination, two weeks post third vaccination, and at tumor progression. Produced via immunoSEQ multiplex PCR; TCRdb's table is partial and in-frame only. The sample contains about 96,000 clones, around three quarters of which appear only once. This specimen consisted of blood, obtained before dendritic cell vaccination. The rearrangement links TRBV29-1 to TRBJ2-5, with D perhaps matching TRBD2 (7 bases). This clonotype was sampled from a human donor with glioblastoma. CDR3 residues: CSVSRGAKQETQYF. The DNA of the CDR3 is TGCAGCGTTTCTCGGGGGGCCAAGCAGGAGACCCAGTACTTC. The complete variable domain, with remaining parts taken from reference TRBV29-1 and TRBJ2-5, reads SAVISQKPSRDICQRGTSLTIQCQVDSQVTMMFWYRQQPGQSLTLIATANQGSEATYESGFVIDKFPISRPNLTFSTLTVSNMSPEDSSIYLCSVSRGAKQETQYFGPGTRLLVL.